A single sample gave rise to the 28 T cell receptor beta chains below, sequenced in a study of PD-L1 blockade in urothelial cancer. The assay was immunoSEQ multiplex PCR, and TCRdb's table has in-frame clones only and misses some. The data contain about 84,000 clones, roughly 82% of them singletons. The sequenced sample was PBMCs, obtained around atezolizumab (anti-PD-L1) treatment. Source of these receptors: a man aged 70 or older with urothelial cancer.

The rearrangement uses TRBV21-1 and TRBJ2-2; TRBD2 was called by the table and not checked on the DNA. TRBV21-1 counts as a pseudogene. The CDR3 has 18 residues. CDR3 sequence: CASSTDFKGGRWTGELFF. CDR3 DNA: TGTGCCAGCAGCACGGATTTTAAGGGCGGGAGGTGGACCGGGGAGCTGTTTTTT.

CDR3 protein: CASRRLAGNSYNEQFF. The CDR3 coding sequence is TGTGCCAGCAGACGACTAGCGGGTAACTCCTACAATGAGCAGTTCTTC. The V gene is TRBV6-6, the J gene TRBJ2-1, with TRBD2 matching 10 bases. The germline gives CDR1 MNHNY, CDR2 SVGAGI (reference sequence). The CDR3 runs 16 residues. The V segment lost 6 bases and the J segment 0 bases; nucleotides outside the gene matches: 5.

This clone was counted only a few times. The rearrangement links TRBV11-2 to TRBJ2-7; TRBD2 agrees at 8 bases. The CDR3 has 14 amino acids. Germline assignment: CDR1 SGHAT and CDR2 FQNNGV. Germline trimming cut 5 bases from V and 6 bases from J; bases unmatched to any gene: 9. CDR3 DNA sequence: TGTGCCAGCAGCCTAACTTTGGCGGGGGGCGAGCAGTACTTC. This encodes CASSLTLAGGEQYF. Using reference TRBV11-2 and TRBJ2-7 for the parts outside the CDR3, the full variable domain is EAGVAQSPRYKIIEKRQSVAFWCNPISGHATLYWYQQILGQGPKLLIQFQNNGVVDDSQLPKDRFSAERLKGVDSTLKIQPAKLEDSAVYLCASSLTLAGGEQYFGPGTRLTVT.

The rearrangement uses TRBV28 and TRBJ2-3; D perhaps matches TRBD1 (5 bases). The CDR3 is made up of 15 amino acids. The V end lost 5 bases, the J end lost 5 bases, and 17 bases lay between the germline ends. The germline V gene encodes CDR1 MDHEN and CDR2 SYDVKM. CDR3 coding DNA: TGTGCCAGCAGTGCCGTGTTTAGGGGCGAAGATACGCAGTATTTT. Amino acids: CASSAVFRGEDTQYF.

The chain couples TRBV27 to TRBJ2-1, with TRBD1 identical over 10 bases. The trim removed 6 bases at V and 8 bases at J, leaving 10 bases unmatched. From germline, CDR1 is MNHEY and CDR2 SMNVEV (reference sequence). CDR3 length equals 15 residues. CDR3 protein: CASRADRGPYHEQFF. CDR3 nucleotides: TGTGCCAGCAGGGCTGACAGGGGGCCGTATCATGAGCAGTTCTTC.

CDR3 DNA sequence: TGTGCCAGCAGCTTGGTGGCTAGCGGGGGTTGGGAGACCCAGTACTTC. Translated, it gives CASSLVASGGWETQYF. The chain employs TRBV5-5 and TRBJ2-5; TRBD2 matches at 10 bases. CDR3 length: 16 residues. After removal of 0 bases from V and 5 bases from J, the junction contained 7 bases not matched to a gene. Germline V gene sequence: CDR1 SGHKS, CDR2 YYEKEE (reference sequence). Based on the CDR3 plus reference TRBV5-5 and TRBJ2-5, the full variable domain is DAGVTQSPTHLIKTRGQQVTLRCSPISGHKSVSWYQQVLGQGPQFIFQYYEKEERGRGNFPDRFSARQFPNYSSELNVNALLLGDSALYLCASSLVASGGWETQYFGPGTRLLVL.

The chain carries TRBV30 and TRBJ2-2, with D uncertain. Between the trimmed V and J ends, which lost 2 bases and 1 base, there was a span of 8 bases. Looked up from germline, CDR1 is GTSNPN and CDR2 is SVGIG (reference sequence). The CDR3 consists of 14 residues. The CDR3 coding sequence is TGTGCCTGGAGTCCCCGACAGAACACCGGGGAGCTGTTTTTT. Translated, it gives CAWSPRQNTGELFF.

The rearrangement joins TRBV7-2 to TRBJ2-7; D perhaps matches TRBD2 (5 bases). Looked up from germline, CDR1 is SGHTA and CDR2 is FQGNSA. Trimming stripped 5 bases from V and 1 base from J, with 15 bases between. The CDR3 sequence is 15 residues long. The CDR3 protein is CASSRLNVGSYEQYF. For the CDR3, the DNA is TGTGCCAGCAGCCGACTAAACGTCGGATCCTACGAGCAGTACTTC. The full variable domain, completed using reference TRBV7-2 and TRBJ2-7, is GAGVSQSPSNKVTEKGKDVELRCDPISGHTALYWYRQSLGQGLEFLIYFQGNSAPDKSGLPSDRFSAERTGGSVSTLTIQRTQQEDSAVYLCASSRLNVGSYEQYFGPGTRLTVT.

The genes are TRBV7-2 and TRBJ2-1, with 8 bases lining up with TRBD2. The trim removed 2 bases at V and 10 bases at J, leaving 4 bases unmatched. This CDR3 is 13 amino acids long. Looked up from germline, CDR1 is SGHTA and CDR2 is FQGNSA. The CDR3 DNA is TGTGCCAGCAGCTTACTAGCGGGTACCGAGCAGTTCTTC. Translating gives CASSLLAGTEQFF. Filled out from reference TRBV7-2 and TRBJ2-1, the complete variable domain reads GAGVSQSPSNKVTEKGKDVELRCDPISGHTALYWYRQSLGQGLEFLIYFQGNSAPDKSGLPSDRFSAERTGGSVSTLTIQRTQQEDSAVYLCASSLLAGTEQFFGPGTRLTVL.

The chain carries TRBV4-3 and TRBJ2-7, with 7 nucleotides matching TRBD2. Per the germline V gene, CDR1 is LGHNA and CDR2 is YSLEER. The CDR3 loop spans 17 amino acids. Losses at the gene ends were 1 base for V and 3 bases for J; bases not matched to a gene: 12. CDR3 coding DNA: TGCGCCAGCAGCCAAGCGGCGCGGGGGACTTCAGACTACGAGCAGTACTTC. Translation: CASSQAARGTSDYEQYF.

The rearrangement uses TRBV28 and TRBJ1-2; perhaps TRBD1 as D (5 bases). The CDR3 runs 13 residues. V dropped 2 bases and J dropped 8 bases, with 12 bases sitting between them. Germline loops: CDR1 MDHEN, CDR2 SYDVKM. The CDR3 reads CASSLTLAGGYTF. The CDR3 DNA reads TGTGCCAGCAGTTTAACCCTGGCAGGGGGCTACACCTTC.

V usage is TRBV5-1 and J usage is TRBJ1-4; TRBD1 matches 7 bases. The V gene's germline CDR1 is SGHRS and CDR2 YFSETQ. Germline trimming cut 0 bases from V and 3 bases from J; bases unmatched to any gene: 8. This CDR3 comprises 17 residues. DNA of the CDR3: TGCGCCAGCAGCTTGGACCCTACAGGGGAGTCTAATGAAAAACTGTTTTTT. It translates to CASSLDPTGESNEKLFF.

The chain has TRBV18 and TRBJ1-1, with 7 bases matching TRBD1. Germline V gene data show CDR1 as KGHSH and CDR2 as LQKENI. This CDR3 is built from 14 residues. Unmatched junction bases numbered 3, after V lost 0 bases and J lost 5 bases. The CDR3 loop reads CASSPPGQVTEAFF. For the CDR3, the DNA is TGTGCCAGCTCACCACCCGGACAGGTGACTGAAGCTTTCTTT.

In the case of this clone: Distinct nucleotide sequences in the sample also encode this CDR3. V gene TRBV18 combines with J gene TRBJ1-1, with TRBD1 as a possible D gene (6 bases). Trimming took 3 bases from V and 1 from J, leaving 6 bases between them. The germline V gene encodes CDR1 KGHSH and CDR2 LQKENI. The CDR3 sequence is 13 residues long. Written as DNA, the CDR3 is TGTGCCAGCTCACCGGGGGCGAACACTGAAGCTTTCTTT. It translates to CASSPGANTEAFF.

This chain uses TRBV11-1 with TRBJ1-2; D is ambiguous. Germline assignment: CDR1 SGHAT and CDR2 FQDESV (reference sequence). V lost 5 bases, J lost 8 bases, and 18 bases lay in between. The CDR3 extends over 14 amino acids. Here the CDR3 reads CASSNTGSQSGYTF. Written as DNA, the CDR3 is TGTGCCAGCAGCAATACCGGGAGCCAAAGCGGCTACACCTTC.

V usage is TRBV25-1 and J usage is TRBJ2-1; 8 nucleotides align to TRBD2. The CDR3 runs to 15 residues. J gave up 0 bases and V 7 bases, and 5 bases lay outside the gene matches. The V gene's germline CDR1 is MGHDK and CDR2 SYGVNS. The CDR3 DNA follows: TGTGCCAGCACCCTAGCGGGCAGCTCCTACAATGAGCAGTTCTTC. Translated: CASTLAGSSYNEQFF. The full variable domain, its missing parts supplied by reference TRBV25-1 and TRBJ2-1, is EADIYQTPRYLVIGTGKKITLECSQTMGHDKMYWYQQDPGMELHLIHYSYGVNSTEKGDLSSESTVSRIRTEHFPLTLESARPSHTSQYLCASTLAGSSYNEQFFGPGTRLTVL.

The chain links TRBV5-8 to TRBJ1-5, with D possibly being TRBD1 (5 bases). This CDR3 contains 16 residues. Germline assignment: CDR1 SGHTS and CDR2 YDEGEE. The germline V and J ends were trimmed by 0 bases and 3 bases, with 13 bases remaining between them. CDR3 sequence: CASSLEQAIINQPQHF. The CDR3 nucleotides are TGTGCCAGCAGCTTGGAACAGGCCATCATCAATCAGCCCCAGCATTTT.

The CDR3 is CSVGREGSFDEQYF. The CDR3 bases are TGCAGCGTTGGTCGAGAGGGCAGTTTCGACGAGCAGTACTTC. The gene calls are TRBV29-1 and TRBJ2-7; a weak D match, TRBD2 (5 bases). CDR3 size: 14 residues. Trimming shortened V by 4 bases and J by 5 bases, and 18 bases separated the two germline ends. The germline V gene has CDR1 SQVTM and CDR2 ANQGSEA.

The chain uses TRBV4-1 and TRBJ2-5; D is ambiguous. Trimming shortened V by 1 base and J by 5 bases, and 11 bases separated the two germline ends. The CDR3 loop spans 14 amino acids. Germline CDR1 is MGHRA and CDR2 is YSYEKL. The CDR3 protein is CASSQVNRRETQYF. CDR3 bases: TGCGCCAGCAGCCAAGTTAACCGCCGGGAGACCCAGTACTTC.

Only one count was recorded for this clone. V and J are TRBV4-3 and TRBJ1-1, with a possible D match to TRBD1 (5 bases). The V end lost 3 bases, the J end lost 5 bases, and 19 bases lay between the germline ends. Germline lookup yields CDR1 LGHNA and CDR2 YSLEER. The CDR3 spans 16 residues. The CDR3 DNA reads as TGCGCCAGCAGCCACCTAAGGCAAGGGGTCAGAACTGAAGCTTTCTTT. Translation: CASSHLRQGVRTEAFF.

V and J are TRBV5-4 and TRBJ2-7; weak D call: TRBD1 (5 bases). Per the germline V gene, CDR1 is SGHNT and CDR2 is YYREEE (reference sequence). V was clipped by 0 bases and J by 6 bases, with 7 bases between them. The CDR3 extends over 12 amino acids. The CDR3 nucleotides are TGTGCCAGCAGCTTGGCAGGGATCGAGCAGTACTTC. As protein: CASSLAGIEQYF.

V usage is TRBV19 and J usage is TRBJ2-4, with D uncertain. From germline, CDR1 is LNHDA and CDR2 SQIVND (reference sequence). The CDR3 covers 16 residues. The ends were cut back, 1 base at V and 2 bases at J, with 12 bases in the middle. The CDR3 protein is CASSIGPRQSKNIQYF. DNA for the CDR3: TGTGCCAGTAGTATAGGGCCGAGACAATCCAAAAACATTCAGTACTTC.

This clone has only a few counts. This chain joins TRBV2 and TRBJ2-3, with 7 bases aligning to TRBD1. This CDR3 has 13 amino acids. Per germline, CDR1 SNHLY and CDR2 FYNNEI. Trimming at V came to 6 bases and at J to 3 bases, leaving 3 bases not matched to a gene. CDR3 amino acids: CASSRGQTDTQYF. The CDR3 DNA reads TGTGCCAGCAGCAGGGGACAGACAGATACGCAGTATTTT.

This clone was seen once. The chain links TRBV5-4 to TRBJ1-2; tentatively, D is TRBD1 (5 bases). V was trimmed by 3 bases and J by 6 bases, leaving 15 bases between them. Germline V gives CDR1 SGHNT, CDR2 YYREEE (reference sequence). This CDR3 contains 14 residues. The CDR3 sequence is CASSSGGGGDGYTF. CDR3 DNA: TGTGCCAGCAGCTCCGGGGGTGGAGGTGATGGCTACACCTTC.

This sequence joins TRBV9 and TRBJ1-5; D is undetermined. Trimming cost V 4 bases and J 3 bases, with 17 bases left between them. Looked up from germline, CDR1 is SGDLS and CDR2 is YYNGEE. This CDR3 contains 16 residues. The CDR3 DNA reads as TGTGCCAGCAGCCCCCGTTCGTCAGGCCCCAATCAGCCCCAGCATTTT. The encoded protein is CASSPRSSGPNQPQHF.

This chain uses TRBV7-2 with TRBJ2-3, with TRBD2 identical over 10 bases. CDR3 length equals 15 residues. V shed 3 bases and J 3 bases; nucleotides not matched to a gene: 3. The germline CDR1 and CDR2 sequences are SGHTA and FQGNSA. CDR3 DNA: TGTGCCAGCAGCTTGTCTAGCGGGAGAACAGATACGCAGTATTTT. Its translation: CASSLSSGRTDTQYF. Full variable domain (remainder filled in from reference TRBV7-2 and TRBJ2-3): GAGVSQSPSNKVTEKGKDVELRCDPISGHTALYWYRQSLGQGLEFLIYFQGNSAPDKSGLPSDRFSAERTGGSVSTLTIQRTQQEDSAVYLCASSLSSGRTDTQYFGPGTRLTVL.

For this clone: Distinct nucleotide sequences in the sample also encode this CDR3. V gene TRBV11-2 combines with J gene TRBJ2-1; 8 bases match TRBD2. The CDR3 spans 14 residues. Germline V lookup: CDR1 SGHAT, CDR2 FQNNGV. V shed 1 base, J shed 6 bases, and the junction held 2 bases outside the gene matches. The CDR3 DNA reads as TGTGCCAGCAGCTTAGCGGGAGGGCTCAATGAGCAGTTCTTC. It is translated as CASSLAGGLNEQFF.

The table lists this clone with many counts. The gene calls are TRBV5-1 and TRBJ1-1; unclear D gene. V was trimmed by 4 bases and J by 0 bases, leaving 7 bases between them. The germline CDR1 and CDR2 sequences are SGHRS and YFSETQ. The CDR3 covers 13 residues. The CDR3 protein is CASSAFMNTEAFF. CDR3 bases: TGCGCCAGCAGCGCGTTCATGAACACTGAAGCTTTCTTT.